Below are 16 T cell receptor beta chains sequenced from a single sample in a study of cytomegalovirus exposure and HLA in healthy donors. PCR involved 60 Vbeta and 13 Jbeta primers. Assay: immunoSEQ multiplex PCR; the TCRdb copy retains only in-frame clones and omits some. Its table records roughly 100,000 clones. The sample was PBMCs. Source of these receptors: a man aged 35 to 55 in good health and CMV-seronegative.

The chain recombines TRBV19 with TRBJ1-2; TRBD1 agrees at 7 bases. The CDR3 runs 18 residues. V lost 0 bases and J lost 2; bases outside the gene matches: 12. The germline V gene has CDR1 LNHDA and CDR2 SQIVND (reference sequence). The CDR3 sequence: CASSIDGAGTASNYGYTF. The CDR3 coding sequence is TGTGCCAGTAGTATAGACGGCGCCGGGACAGCCAGCAACTATGGCTACACCTTC.

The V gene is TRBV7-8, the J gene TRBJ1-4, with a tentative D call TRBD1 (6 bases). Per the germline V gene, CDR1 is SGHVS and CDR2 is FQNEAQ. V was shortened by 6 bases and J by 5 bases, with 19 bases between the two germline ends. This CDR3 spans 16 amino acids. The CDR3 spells CASSQPRGRKNEKLFF. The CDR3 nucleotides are TGTGCCAGCAGTCAACCCAGGGGACGGAAAAATGAAAAACTGTTTTTT.

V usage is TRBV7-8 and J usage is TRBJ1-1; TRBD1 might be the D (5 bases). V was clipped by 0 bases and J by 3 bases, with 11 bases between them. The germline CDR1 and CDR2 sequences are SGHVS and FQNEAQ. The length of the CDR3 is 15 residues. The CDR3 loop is CASSLAVRAYTEAFF. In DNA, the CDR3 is TGTGCCAGCAGCTTAGCTGTCAGGGCCTACACTGAAGCTTTCTTT.

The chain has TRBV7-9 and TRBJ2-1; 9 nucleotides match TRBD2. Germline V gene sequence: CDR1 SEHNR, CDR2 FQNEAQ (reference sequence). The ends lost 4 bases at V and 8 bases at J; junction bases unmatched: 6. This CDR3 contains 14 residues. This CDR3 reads CASSSGLAIDEQFF. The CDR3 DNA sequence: TGTGCCAGCAGCTCAGGACTAGCGATCGATGAGCAGTTCTTC.

This chain's CDR3 is CASSKIAGGLRETQYF. CDR3 DNA sequence: TGTGCCAGCAGTAAGATAGCGGGGGGATTGAGAGAGACCCAGTACTTC. The chain couples TRBV6-6 to TRBJ2-5; 10 bases are shared with TRBD2. Germline CDR1 reads MNHNY; CDR2 reads SVGAGI (reference sequence). This CDR3 contains 16 residues. With 5 bases clipped from V and 4 bases from J, the junction kept 10 bases outside the gene matches.

CDR3 residues: CASSRLTGEYTEAFF. CDR3 DNA sequence: TGTGCCAGCAGCCGGCTTACAGGGGAATACACTGAAGCTTTCTTT. This rearrangement joins TRBV4-2 to TRBJ1-1, with 7 bases aligning to TRBD1. This CDR3 has 15 residues. Germline V gene lookup returns CDR1 LGHNA and CDR2 YNFKEQ. The ends lost 4 bases at V and 3 bases at J; junction bases unmatched: 8.

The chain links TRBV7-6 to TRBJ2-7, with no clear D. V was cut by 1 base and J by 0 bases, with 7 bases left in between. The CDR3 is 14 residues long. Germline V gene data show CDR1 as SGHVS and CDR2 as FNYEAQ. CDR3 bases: TGTGCCAGCAGCTTAGTCTCCGGCTCCTACGAGCAGTACTTC. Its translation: CASSLVSGSYEQYF.

The CDR3 bases are TGTGCCAGCAGCCGGGACAGGGTACCCGCAAGGTCTGAAGCTTTCTTT. Translation gives CASSRDRVPARSEAFF. The chain joins TRBV7-8 to TRBJ1-1, with 9 bases identical to TRBD1. V shed 5 bases and J 6 bases; nucleotides not matched to a gene: 13. CDR1 SGHVS and CDR2 FQNEAQ come from the germline V gene. The CDR3 has 16 residues.

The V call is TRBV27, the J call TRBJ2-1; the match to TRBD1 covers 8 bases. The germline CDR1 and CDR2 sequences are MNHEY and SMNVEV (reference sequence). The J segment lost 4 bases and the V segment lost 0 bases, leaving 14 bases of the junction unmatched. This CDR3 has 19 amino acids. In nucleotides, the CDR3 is TGTGCCAGCAGTTTATCGGGCAGGGGGCTTCCCCGTCCTTACAATGAGCAGTTCTTC. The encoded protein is CASSLSGRGLPRPYNEQFF.

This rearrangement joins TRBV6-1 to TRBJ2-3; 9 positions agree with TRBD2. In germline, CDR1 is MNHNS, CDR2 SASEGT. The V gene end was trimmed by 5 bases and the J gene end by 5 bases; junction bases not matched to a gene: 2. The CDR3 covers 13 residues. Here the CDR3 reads CASSSGGIDTQYF. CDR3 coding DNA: TGTGCCAGCAGTAGCGGGGGGATAGATACGCAGTATTTT.

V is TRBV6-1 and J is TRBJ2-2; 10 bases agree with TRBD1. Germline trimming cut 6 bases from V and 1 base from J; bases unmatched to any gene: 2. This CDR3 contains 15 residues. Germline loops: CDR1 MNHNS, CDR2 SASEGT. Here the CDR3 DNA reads TGTGCCAGCAGGCGGGACAGGGGGAACACCGGGGAGCTGTTTTTT. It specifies CASRRDRGNTGELFF.

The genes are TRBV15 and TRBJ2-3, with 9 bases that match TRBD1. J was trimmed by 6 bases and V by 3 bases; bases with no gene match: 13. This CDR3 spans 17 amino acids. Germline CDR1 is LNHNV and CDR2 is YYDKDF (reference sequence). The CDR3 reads CATSRGLFGTGHDTQYF. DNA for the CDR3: TGTGCCACCAGCAGGGGACTCTTCGGGACAGGGCATGATACGCAGTATTTT. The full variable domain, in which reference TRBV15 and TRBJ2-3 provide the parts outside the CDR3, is DAMVIQNPRYQVTQFGKPVTLSCSQTLNHNVMYWYQQKSSQAPKLLFHYYDKDFNNEADTPDNFQSRRPNTSFCFLDIRSPGLGDTAMYLCATSRGLFGTGHDTQYFGPGTRLTVL.

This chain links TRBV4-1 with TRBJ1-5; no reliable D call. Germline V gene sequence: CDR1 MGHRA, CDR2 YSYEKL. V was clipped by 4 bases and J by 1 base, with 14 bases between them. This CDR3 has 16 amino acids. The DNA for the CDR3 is TGCGCCAGCAGCCTTGCGGGAATGGGGAGCAATCAGCCCCAGCATTTT. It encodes CASSLAGMGSNQPQHF.

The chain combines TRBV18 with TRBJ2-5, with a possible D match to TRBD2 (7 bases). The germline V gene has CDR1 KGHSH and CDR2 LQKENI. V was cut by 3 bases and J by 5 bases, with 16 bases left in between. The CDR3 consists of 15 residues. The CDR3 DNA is TGTGCCAGCTCACCTCCCTCAGGGAGGGGGGAGACCCAGTACTTC. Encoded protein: CASSPPSGRGETQYF. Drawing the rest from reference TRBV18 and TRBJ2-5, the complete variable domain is NAGVMQNPRHLVRRRGQEARLRCSPMKGHSHVYWYRQLPEEGLKFMVYLQKENIIDESGMPKERFSAEFPKEGPSILRIQQVVRGDSAAYFCASSPPSGRGETQYFGPGTRLLVL.

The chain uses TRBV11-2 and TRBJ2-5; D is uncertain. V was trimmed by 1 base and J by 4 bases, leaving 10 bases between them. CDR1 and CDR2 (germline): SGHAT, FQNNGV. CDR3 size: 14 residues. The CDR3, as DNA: TGTGCCAGCAGCTTAGGTTACTCCTCAGAGACCCAGTACTTC. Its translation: CASSLGYSSETQYF.

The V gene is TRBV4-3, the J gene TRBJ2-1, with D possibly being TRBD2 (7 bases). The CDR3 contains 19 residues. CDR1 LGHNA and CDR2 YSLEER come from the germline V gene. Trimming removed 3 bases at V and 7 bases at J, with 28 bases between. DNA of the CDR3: TGCGCCAGCAGCCAGCAGGTCGGCCGGGGGGCGTTTGGGGGTAATGAGCAGTTCTTC. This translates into CASSQQVGRGAFGGNEQFF.